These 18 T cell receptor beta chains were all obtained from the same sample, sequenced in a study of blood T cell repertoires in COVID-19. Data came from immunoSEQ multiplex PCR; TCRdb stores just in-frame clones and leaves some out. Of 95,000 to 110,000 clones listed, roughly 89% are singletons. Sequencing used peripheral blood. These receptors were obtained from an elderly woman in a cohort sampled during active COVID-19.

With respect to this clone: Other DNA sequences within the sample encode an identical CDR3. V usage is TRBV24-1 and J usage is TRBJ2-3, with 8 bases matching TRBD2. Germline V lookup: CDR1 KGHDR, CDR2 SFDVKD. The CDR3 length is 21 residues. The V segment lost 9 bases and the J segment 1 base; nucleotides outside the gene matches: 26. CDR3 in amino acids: CATPDNGRGGVLERRTDTQYF. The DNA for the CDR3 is TGTGCCACCCCCGATAATGGTCGGGGGGGGGTACTCGAGAGACGCACAGATACGCAGTATTTT.

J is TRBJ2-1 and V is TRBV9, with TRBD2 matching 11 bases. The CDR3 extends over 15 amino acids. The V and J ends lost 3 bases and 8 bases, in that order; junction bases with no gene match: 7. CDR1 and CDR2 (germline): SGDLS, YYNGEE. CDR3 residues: CASSGNSGRADEQFF. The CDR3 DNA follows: TGTGCCAGCAGCGGCAATAGCGGGAGGGCCGATGAGCAGTTCTTC.

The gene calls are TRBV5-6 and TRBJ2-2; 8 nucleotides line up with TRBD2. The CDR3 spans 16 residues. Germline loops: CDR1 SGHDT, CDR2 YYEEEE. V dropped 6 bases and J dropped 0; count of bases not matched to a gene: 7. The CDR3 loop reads CASTKISGTNTGELFF. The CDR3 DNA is TGTGCCAGCACAAAAATTAGCGGGACGAACACCGGGGAGCTGTTTTTT.

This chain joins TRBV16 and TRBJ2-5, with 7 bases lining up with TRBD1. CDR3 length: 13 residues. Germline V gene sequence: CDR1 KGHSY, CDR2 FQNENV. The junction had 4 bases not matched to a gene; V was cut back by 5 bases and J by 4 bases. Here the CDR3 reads CASSSGQSETQYF. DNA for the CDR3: TGTGCCAGCAGCTCGGGACAGTCAGAGACCCAGTACTTC.

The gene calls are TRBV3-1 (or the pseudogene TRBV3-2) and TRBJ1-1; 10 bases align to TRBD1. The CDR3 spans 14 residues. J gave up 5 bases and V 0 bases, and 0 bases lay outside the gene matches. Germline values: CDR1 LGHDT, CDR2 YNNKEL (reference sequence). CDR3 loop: CASSQEDRGTEAFF. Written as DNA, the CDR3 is TGTGCCAGCAGCCAAGAGGACAGGGGGACTGAAGCTTTCTTT.

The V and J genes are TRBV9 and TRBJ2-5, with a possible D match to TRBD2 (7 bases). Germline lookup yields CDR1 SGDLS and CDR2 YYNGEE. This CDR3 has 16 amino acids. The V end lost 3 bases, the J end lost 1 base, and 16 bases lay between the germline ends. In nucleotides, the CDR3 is TGTGCCAGCAGCGAACGGGGGGCTAACTTCCAAGAGACCCAGTACTTC. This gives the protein CASSERGANFQETQYF.

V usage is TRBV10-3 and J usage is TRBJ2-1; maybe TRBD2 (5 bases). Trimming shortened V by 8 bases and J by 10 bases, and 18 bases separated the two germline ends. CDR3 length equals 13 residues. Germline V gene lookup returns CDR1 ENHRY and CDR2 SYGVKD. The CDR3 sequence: CAIAERTGREQFF. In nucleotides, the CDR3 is TGTGCCATCGCCGAGCGGACTGGACGGGAGCAGTTCTTC.

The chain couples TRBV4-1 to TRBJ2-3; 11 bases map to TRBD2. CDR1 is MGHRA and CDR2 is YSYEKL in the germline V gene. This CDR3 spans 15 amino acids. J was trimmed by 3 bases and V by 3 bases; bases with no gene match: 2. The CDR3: CASSQLAGGTDTQYF. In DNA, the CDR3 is TGCGCCAGCAGCCAGTTAGCGGGAGGGACAGATACGCAGTATTTT.

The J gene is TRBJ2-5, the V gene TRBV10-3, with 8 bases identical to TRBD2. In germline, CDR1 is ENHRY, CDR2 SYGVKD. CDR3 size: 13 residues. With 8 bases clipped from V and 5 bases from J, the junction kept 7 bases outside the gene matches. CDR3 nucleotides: TGTGCCATCGGCGGGGGGAGTGGGGAGACCCAGTACTTC. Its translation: CAIGGGSGETQYF.

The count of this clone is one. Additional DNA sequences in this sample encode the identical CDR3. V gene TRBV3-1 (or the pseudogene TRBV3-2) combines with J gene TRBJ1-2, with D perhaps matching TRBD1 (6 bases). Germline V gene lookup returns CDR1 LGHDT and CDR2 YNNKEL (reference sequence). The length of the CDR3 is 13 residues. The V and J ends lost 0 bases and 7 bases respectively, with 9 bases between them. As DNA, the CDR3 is TGTGCCAGCAGCCAAGAAAGGGGGGGTGGCTACACCTTC. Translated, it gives CASSQERGGGYTF.

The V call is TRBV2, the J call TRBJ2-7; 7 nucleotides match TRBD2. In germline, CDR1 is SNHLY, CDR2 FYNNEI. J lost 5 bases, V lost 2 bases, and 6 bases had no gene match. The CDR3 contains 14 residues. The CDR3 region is CASSEISRGDEQYF. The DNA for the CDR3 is TGTGCCAGCAGTGAAATCAGCCGGGGGGACGAGCAGTACTTC.

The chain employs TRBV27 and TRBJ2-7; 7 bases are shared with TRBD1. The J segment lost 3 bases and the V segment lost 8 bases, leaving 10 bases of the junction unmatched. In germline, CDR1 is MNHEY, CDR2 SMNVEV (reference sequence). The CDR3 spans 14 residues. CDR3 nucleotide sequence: TGTGCCAGCCTACAGGGGACCCTTAACTACGAGCAGTACTTC. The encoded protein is CASLQGTLNYEQYF.

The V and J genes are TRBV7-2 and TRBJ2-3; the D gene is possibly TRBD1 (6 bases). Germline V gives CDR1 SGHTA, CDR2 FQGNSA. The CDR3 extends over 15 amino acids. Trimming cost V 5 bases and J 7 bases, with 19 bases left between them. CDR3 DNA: TGTGCCAGCAGCGTGGTACCCAGGGGAGCACATACGCAGTATTTT. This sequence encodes CASSVVPRGAHTQYF.

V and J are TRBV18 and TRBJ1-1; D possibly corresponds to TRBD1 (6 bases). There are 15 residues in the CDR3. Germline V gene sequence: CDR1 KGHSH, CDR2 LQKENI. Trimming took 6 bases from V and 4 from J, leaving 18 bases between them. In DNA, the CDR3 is TGTGCCAGCTCCCCTGGGTTCAGGGGCGCCACTGAAGCTTTCTTT. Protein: CASSPGFRGATEAFF.

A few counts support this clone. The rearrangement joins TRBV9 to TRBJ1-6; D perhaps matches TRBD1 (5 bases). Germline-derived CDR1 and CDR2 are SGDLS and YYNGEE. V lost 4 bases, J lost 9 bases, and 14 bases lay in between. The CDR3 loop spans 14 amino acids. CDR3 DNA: TGTGCCAGCAGCCTTCGGGGGGAAGGTTCACCCCTCCACTTT. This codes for CASSLRGEGSPLHF.

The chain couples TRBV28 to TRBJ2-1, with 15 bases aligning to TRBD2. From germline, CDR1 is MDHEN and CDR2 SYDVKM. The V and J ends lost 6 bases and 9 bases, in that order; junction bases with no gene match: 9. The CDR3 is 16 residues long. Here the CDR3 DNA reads TGTGCCAGCAGCCGACAGGGACTAGCGGGAGGCGGTGAGCAGTTCTTC. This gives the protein CASSRQGLAGGGEQFF.

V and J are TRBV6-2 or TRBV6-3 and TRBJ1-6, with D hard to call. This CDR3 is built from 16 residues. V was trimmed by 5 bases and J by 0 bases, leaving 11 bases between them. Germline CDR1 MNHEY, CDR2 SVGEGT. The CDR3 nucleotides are TGTGCCAGCAGTATTGTCGGGAGCTCCTATAATTCACCCCTCCACTTT. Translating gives CASSIVGSSYNSPLHF.

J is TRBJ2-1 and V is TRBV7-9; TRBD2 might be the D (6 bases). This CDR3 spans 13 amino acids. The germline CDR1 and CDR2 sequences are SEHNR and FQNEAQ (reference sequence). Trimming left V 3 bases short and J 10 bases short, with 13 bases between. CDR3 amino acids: CASSLPVRGEQFF. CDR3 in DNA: TGTGCCAGCAGCTTGCCAGTCCGGGGGGAGCAGTTCTTC.